This record covers a single T cell receptor beta chain. At one end, the junction sequence differs from germline, possibly due to a read error. The sample is drawn from a study of blood T cells in healthy people across ages. PCR was performed a second time for about 6 to 11 cycles using a sample-barcoded 5' primer and a J-beta primer mix. TCRdb re-derived calls from the 5' RACE reads in MiXCR, one entry per CDR3 protein. The sample has over a million distinct CDR3 sequences, about 42% seen once. The CDR3 runs 16 residues. The germline gives CDR1 DFQATT, CDR2 SNEGSKA (reference sequence). Aged roughly 6 to 100, donors were systemically healthy Caucasians from Russia.

The sequence was obtained from a woman between 18 and 29 years old in good health. The sample comprised blood. The rearrangement joins TRBV20-1 to TRBJ2-3, with 9 positions matching TRBD1. The CDR3, as DNA: TGCAGTGCCGGACTCCTACAGGGGGCTCTCACAGGTACGCAGTATTTT. It yields the protein CSAGLLQGALTGTQYF.